One sample yielded the 2 T cell receptor beta chains listed below, sequenced in a study of blood T cell repertoires in COVID-19. TCRdb's table, derived via immunoSEQ multiplex PCR, lists solely in-frame clones and lacks some. The sample lists about 55,000 clones; about nine tenths were seen once. Sequencing was done on a sample of peripheral blood. The receptors here all came from a man in his 60s with active COVID-19.

The chain combines TRBV7-8 with TRBJ2-3; 9 nucleotides line up with TRBD1. Trimming at V came to 8 bases and at J to 1 base, leaving 1 base not matched to a gene. Germline loops: CDR1 SGHVS, CDR2 FQNEAQ. This CDR3 is built from 13 residues. DNA of the CDR3: TGTGCCAGCCGGGACAGGGGCACAGATACGCAGTATTTT. This encodes CASRDRGTDTQYF.

The chain combines TRBV12-5 with TRBJ1-4, with 7 positions matching TRBD1. J lost 5 bases, V lost 6 bases, and 12 bases had no gene match. The germline V gene has CDR1 LGHNT and CDR2 FRNRAP. The CDR3 has 16 amino acids. The CDR3 nucleotides read TGTGCTAGTGGACTACCCGGAGAGGGACAGAATGAAAAACTGTTTTTT. Protein product: CASGLPGEGQNEKLFF. Together with reference TRBV12-5 and TRBJ1-4, the CDR3 gives the full variable domain: DARVTQTPRHKVTEMGQEVTMRCQPILGHNTVFWYRQTMMQGLELLAYFRNRAPLDDSGMPKDRFSAEMPDATLATLKIQPSEPRDSAVYFCASGLPGEGQNEKLFFGSGTQLSVL.